These 16 T cell receptor beta chains were all obtained from the same sample, sequenced in a study of CD8 T cells in ankylosing spondylitis. TCRdb reprocessed the 5' RACE reads via MiXCR and lists one record per CDR3 protein. The data contain approximately 150,000 distinct CDR3 sequences, under 35% of them singletons. Sample: synovial fluid, either unsorted or a sorted T cell fraction (not recorded which). The receptor source for this set is a male donor with ankylosing spondylitis.

In its sample, this clonotype was seen many times. V gene TRBV20-1 combines with J gene TRBJ2-7, with D maybe TRBD2 (6 bases). The CDR3 consists of 13 residues. Trimming stripped 4 bases from V and 0 bases from J, with 10 bases between. Germline V gives CDR1 DFQATT, CDR2 SNEGSKA (reference sequence). This chain's CDR3 is CSANPGGSYEQYF. CDR3 DNA: TGCAGTGCTAACCCCGGGGGCTCCTACGAGCAGTACTTC.

This clonotype came up a few times. The V call is TRBV12-3 or TRBV12-4, the J call TRBJ1-4, with TRBD1 matching 8 bases. The CDR3 runs to 17 residues. J gave up 3 bases and V 8 bases, and 14 bases lay outside the gene matches. The CDR3 loop reads CASVARDRQGPNEKLFF. The CDR3 DNA reads as TGTGCCAGCGTTGCACGGGACAGGCAGGGTCCTAATGAAAAACTGTTTTTT.

The V gene is TRBV11-1, the J gene TRBJ2-7; D call uncertain. Germline-derived CDR1 and CDR2 are SGHAT and FQDESV (reference sequence). The CDR3 totals 13 residues. The V gene lost 4 bases and the J gene lost 5 bases, with 12 bases spanning the gap. CDR3 amino acids: CASSSRLGNEQYF. DNA of the CDR3: TGTGCCAGCAGCTCCCGACTGGGAAACGAGCAGTACTTC. Combining the CDR3 with reference TRBV11-1 and TRBJ2-7 gives the whole variable domain EAEVAQSPRYKITEKSQAVAFWCDPISGHATLYWYRQILGQGPELLVQFQDESVVDDSQLPKDRFSAERLKGVDSTLKIQPAELGDSAMYLCASSSRLGNEQYFGPGTRLTVT.

J is TRBJ2-2 and V is TRBV6-1; D is ambiguous. In germline, CDR1 is MNHNS, CDR2 SASEGT. The CDR3 sequence is 14 residues long. V was pared by 6 bases and J by 2 bases, with 10 bases between. CDR3 residues: CASRRNKNTGELFF. CDR3 nucleotide sequence: TGTGCCAGCAGGCGGAACAAAAACACCGGGGAGCTGTTTTTT.

This clonotype has just a few counts. The rearrangement links TRBV20-1 to TRBJ1-6; no definite D call. CDR3 length equals 13 residues. V was pared by 2 bases and J by 8 bases, with 10 bases between. CDR1 and CDR2 (germline): DFQATT, SNEGSKA (reference sequence). CDR3 region: CSARMTQDSPLHF. The CDR3 DNA reads as TGCAGTGCTAGAATGACCCAAGATTCACCCCTCCACTTT.

V gene TRBV29-1 combines with J gene TRBJ1-5; 10 bases are shared with TRBD1. The germline CDR1 and CDR2 sequences are SQVTM and ANQGSEA. Unmatched junction bases numbered 3, after V lost 6 bases and J lost 4 bases. The CDR3 has 13 residues. CDR3 protein: CSVGTGVNQPQHF. CDR3 in DNA: TGCAGCGTGGGGACAGGGGTAAATCAGCCCCAGCATTTT.

There are a few counts of this clonotype. The rearrangement uses TRBV7-2 and TRBJ2-7; no reliable D call. CDR3 length: 15 amino acids. V was shortened by 0 bases and J by 6 bases, with 15 bases between the two germline ends. Germline CDR1 SGHTA, CDR2 FQGNSA. The chain's CDR3 is CASSLARPVGREQYF. CDR3 nucleotide sequence: TGTGCCAGCAGCTTAGCAAGACCTGTCGGACGCGAGCAGTACTTC.

The table lists this clonotype with many counts. J is TRBJ1-1 and V is TRBV7-9; unclear D gene. Germline CDR1 is SEHNR and CDR2 is FQNEAQ (reference sequence). The V end was cut by 1 base, the J end by 4 bases, with 13 bases between. The CDR3 runs 15 residues. The CDR3 sequence: CASSLGQFGGTEAFF. CDR3 DNA: TGTGCCAGCAGCTTAGGCCAGTTCGGCGGCACTGAAGCTTTCTTT.

The gene calls are TRBV4-1 and TRBJ1-5, with D possibly being TRBD1 (6 bases). The ends were cut back, 0 bases at V and 7 bases at J, with 13 bases in the middle. CDR1 is MGHRA, CDR2 YSYEKL, per germline. CDR3 size: 15 residues. CDR3 region: CASSQEWTVVQPQHF. Written as DNA, the CDR3 is TGCGCCAGCAGCCAAGAATGGACAGTAGTCCAGCCCCAGCATTTT.

Only a few counts were recorded for this clonotype. This chain uses TRBV11-2 with TRBJ1-5; 8 bases fit TRBD1. V gave up 1 base and J gave up 1 base; unmatched junction bases: 18. This CDR3 is built from 21 residues. The germline V gene encodes CDR1 SGHAT and CDR2 FQNNGV. The CDR3 DNA follows: TGTGCCAGCAGCTTAGGTCGACCTGATCGGACAGGGACCTTCAGCAATCAGCCCCAGCATTTT. Its protein is CASSLGRPDRTGTFSNQPQHF.

This sequence joins TRBV3-1 and TRBJ1-2; D remains ambiguous. With 1 base removed from V and 8 bases from J, the gap between germline ends came to 11 bases. There are 13 residues in the CDR3. Germline CDR1 reads LGHDT; CDR2 reads YNNKEL (reference sequence). The CDR3 sequence: CASSQVPAWGYTF. The CDR3 DNA follows: TGTGCCAGCAGCCAAGTTCCGGCCTGGGGCTACACCTTC.

The genes are TRBV19 and TRBJ1-5; a possible D gene is TRBD1 (5 bases). The V gene lost 9 bases and the J gene lost 5 bases, with 14 bases spanning the gap. The germline V gene has CDR1 LNHDA and CDR2 SQIVND (reference sequence). This CDR3 contains 13 residues. CDR3 sequence reads: CASSAGRDQPQHF. The CDR3 nucleotides are TGTGCCAGCTCCGCAGGGAGGGATCAGCCCCAGCATTTT.

This clonotype appeared many times. The chain is built from TRBV2 and TRBJ2-2; TRBD2 matches 9 bases. The ends lost 6 bases at V and 6 bases at J; junction bases unmatched: 14. The CDR3 extends over 17 amino acids. Germline loops: CDR1 SNHLY, CDR2 FYNNEI. CDR3 sequence reads: CASRAGDQLAGSGELFF. The CDR3 DNA reads TGTGCCAGCAGGGCCGGGGACCAGCTAGCGGGATCCGGGGAGCTGTTTTTT.

The chain carries TRBV7-3 and TRBJ2-2; maybe TRBD1 (5 bases). CDR1 SGHTA and CDR2 FQGTGA come from the germline V gene. Trimming stripped 5 bases from V and 2 bases from J, with 9 bases between. The CDR3 sequence is 14 residues long. CDR3 coding DNA: TGTGCCAGCAGCCGACAGACCAACACCGGGGAGCTGTTTTTT. Translation gives CASSRQTNTGELFF.

This clonotype was found a few times. This chain joins TRBV9 and TRBJ1-6; D is uncertain. Germline loops: CDR1 SGDLS, CDR2 YYNGEE. This CDR3 contains 14 residues. The V and J ends lost 0 bases and 8 bases respectively, with 9 bases between them. CDR3 protein: CASSVGGPDSPLHF. CDR3 sequence (DNA): TGTGCCAGCAGCGTAGGAGGCCCCGATTCACCCCTCCACTTT.

V gene TRBV11-2 combines with J gene TRBJ1-1; TRBD1 is a possible D gene (6 bases). There are 13 residues in the CDR3. Germline V gene data show CDR1 as SGHAT and CDR2 as FQNNGV. Trimming pared 5 bases from V and 8 bases from J, leaving 15 bases between. CDR3 coding DNA: TGTGCCAGCAGCCCCCGGACAGAGAAGGAAGCTTTCTTT. It specifies CASSPRTEKEAFF. The full variable domain, completed using reference TRBV11-2 and TRBJ1-1, is EAGVAQSPRYKIIEKRQSVAFWCNPISGHATLYWYQQILGQGPKLLIQFQNNGVVDDSQLPKDRFSAERLKGVDSTLKIQPAKLEDSAVYLCASSPRTEKEAFFGQGTRLTVV.